This paragraph covers one T cell receptor (beta chain) sequence. A J-beta primer mix and a sample-barcoded 5' primer were used in a second PCR of about 7 to 11 cycles. TCRdb independently ran MiXCR on the 5' RACE reads; one entry per CDR3 protein. Of 650,000 to 1,000,000 distinct CDR3 sequences in the sample, approximately 35% were seen once. The data were obtained in a study of blood T cells in healthy people across ages. The sequence was obtained from a man between 18 and 35 years old in good health. The sequenced material came from blood.

DNA of the CDR3: TGCGCCAGCAGCTTGGTTGCAGATCACCATTATGGCTACACCTTC. Its protein is CASSLVADHHYGYTF. The J gene is TRBJ1-2, the V gene TRBV5-1; unclear D gene. Trimming removed 0 bases from V and 5 bases from J, with 14 bases in between. This CDR3 has 15 amino acids. Germline CDR1 is SGHRS and CDR2 is YFSETQ.